This TCR beta chain derives from a study of T cells in Graves' hyperthyroidism and ophthalmopathy (dated by TCRdb to between 2018 and 2021). Broadly, across the study: Peripheral blood samples were taken at initial diagnosis, before any treatment was given. TCR V-J signatures able to tell the groups apart were searched for in a discovery cohort of more than 90 patients, of whom 40 to 45 had Graves' ophthalmopathy and about 60 had stable Graves' hyperthyroidism. Prospective prediction of ophthalmopathy was tested in an independent validation cohort consisting of 18 to 20 hyperthyroidism patients and approximately 16 patients who later progressed to ophthalmopathy. The roughly 91 discovery patients were randomly split 7:3 into training and test sets. The study also compared thyroid tissue and blood T-cell repertoires from roughly six Graves' hyperthyroidism patients. Once sampling was done, hyperthyroidism patients were given methimazole at a starting dose of 30 mg daily, whereas ophthalmopathy patients were given high-dose intravenous methylprednisolone. TCR Vbeta CDR3 sequencing of roughly 140 peripheral blood samples (43 ophthalmopathy, 75 hyperthyroidism and roughly 17 progressor patients) is reported in the paper.

In the ophthalmopathy patients, disease was moderately to severely active, with a Clinical Activity Score of 3 or more, a NOSPECS grade of 4 or more, and a duration of less than 3 months. Exclusion was applied to patients with uncontrolled infections, other autoimmune diseases, pregnancy or lactation. Clinical symptoms, serum thyroxine and TRAb, thyroid ultrasound, and orbital computed tomography formed the basis for the diagnoses. PBMCs were isolated from around 10 ml of fresh peripheral blood by Ficoll-Paque density gradient centrifugation. Trizol reagent was used to extract total RNA, and RNA quality was then checked on an Agilent 2100 Bioanalyzer. General conclusions and limits of the study: In validation, the model predicted progression to ophthalmopathy with 55% to 71% sensitivity and 72.22% specificity, a median of about six months before onset. Blood samples also contained most of the expanded thyroid clonotypes (frequency above 0.001), which suggests that blood repertoires may reflect thyroid immune responses. No statistical method was used to fix the sample size in advance, and group allocation was not hidden from the investigators. In cross-validation, a model built on a 13 V-J signature told ophthalmopathy apart from stable hyperthyroidism with over 85% sensitivity and about 81% specificity, and in testing the same model reached 80%/75%.

Cut back by 6 bases and 3 bases, the V and J ends lie 15 bases apart. Including cysteine and phenylalanine, the CDR3 has 15 amino acids. Solely the CDR3 DNA is kept, with 45 bases framed from the first base. CDR1 and CDR2 were assigned from the germline V gene (reference sequence) as LGHDT and YNNKEL. TCR beta CDR3 regions were amplified from RNA transcripts. A first-round RT-PCR of the TCR CDR3 used the HTBI primer set with the Qiagen OneStep RT-PCR kit. Libraries were constructed in a second round of multiplex PCR, after which size selection and purification were carried out. Paired-end sequencing of the libraries was performed with 100 bp reads on an Illumina HiSeq2000. Per the original workflow: SOAPnuke was used to process the raw data, with reads discarded if the reads contained adapters or uncalled bases, had a mean Phred below 15, or lacked an exact constant-primer or identifier match. High-quality paired reads were merged using COPE v1.2.5, and each unique nucleotide sequence was defined as a clonotype. MiTCR v1.1 was used to align the clonotypes against IMGT TRBV, TRBD and TRBJ reference segments. Only V-J combinations with frequency above 0.0001, covering about 99% of repertoires, were analysed. The TCS score was defined as F50 (clonal expansion) divided by E x V (chaos), with BLOSUM62-based TCRdist calculated between CDR3 peptides within each V-J. Welch's t-statistics and random forest reduced some 510 V-J features to 13, which were used in a naive Bayes classifier (R e1071). The public reads were reanalyzed by TCRdb: fastp trimming at Q25, MiXCR alignment, in-frame beta chains only. One record per CDR3 amino acid sequence lists the most common genes and DNA. Clone size and V and J calls follow TCRdb, not the original study. Present in this sample are some 650,000 distinct CDR3 sequences, 16% of which were seen just once. The ten largest clonotypes hold 3% to 4% of the sample.

Many counts were recorded for this clonotype. Its recognized antigen is unknown. No quality values exist for individual bases; no much larger clone is one base distant. The sequence joins TRBV3-1 to TRBJ2-1; matching of 5 bases hints at TRBD1 as the D gene. The sequence came from a woman aged 40 to 50 with Graves' ophthalmopathy. The sample taken for sequencing was blood. The sequence in DNA is TGTGCCAGCAGTGCAGACAGTGGAAACTACAATGAGCAGTTCTTC. Its protein is CASSADSGNYNEQFF.